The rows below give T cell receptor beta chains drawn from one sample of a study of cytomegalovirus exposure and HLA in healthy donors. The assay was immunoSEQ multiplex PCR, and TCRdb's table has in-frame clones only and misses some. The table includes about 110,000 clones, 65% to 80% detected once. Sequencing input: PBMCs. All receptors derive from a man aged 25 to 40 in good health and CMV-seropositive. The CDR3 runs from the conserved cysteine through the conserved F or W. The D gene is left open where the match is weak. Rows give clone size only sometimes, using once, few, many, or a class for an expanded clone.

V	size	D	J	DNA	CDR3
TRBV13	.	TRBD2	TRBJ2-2	TGTGCCAGCAGTTACCCACTAGCGGGGAACACCGGGGAGCTGTTTTTT	CASSYPLAGNTGELFF
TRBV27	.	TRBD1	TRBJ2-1	TGTGCCAGCAGTTCCGCGGGACAGGTATACAATGAGCAGTTCTTC	CASSSAGQVYNEQFF
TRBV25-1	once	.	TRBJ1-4	TGTGCCAGCAGTGAGGGACGGCAGGGGCGGGATGAAAAACTGTTTTTT	CASSEGRQGRDEKLFF
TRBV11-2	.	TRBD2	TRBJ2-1	TGTGCCAGCAGCTTAACCGGGACTAGTGCCGGGGAGCAGTTCTTC	CASSLTGTSAGEQFF
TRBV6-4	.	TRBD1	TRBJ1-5	TGTGCCAGCAGTGACTCCGGATCCACCGGACAGGGAGCCAATCAGCCCCAGCATTTT	CASSDSGSTGQGANQPQHF
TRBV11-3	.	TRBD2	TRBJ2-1	TGTGCCAGCAGCTCTAGCGGGGCAGAAAATGAGCAGTTCTTC	CASSSSGAENEQFF
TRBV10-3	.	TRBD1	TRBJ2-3	TGTGCCATCAGTGACGGAGACAGGGAAACAGATACGCAGTATTTT	CAISDGDRETDTQYF
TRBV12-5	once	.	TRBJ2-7	TGTGCTAGTGGTCCCCCCGACGAGCAGTACTTC	CASGPPDEQYF
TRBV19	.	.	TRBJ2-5	TGTGCCAGTAGTGCCGGGGACTTGGGGGAGCAGTACTTC	CASSAGDLGEQYF
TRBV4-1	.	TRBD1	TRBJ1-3	TGCGCCAGCAGCCAACCGAACAGGGGGCCTGGAAACACCATATATTTT	CASSQPNRGPGNTIYF
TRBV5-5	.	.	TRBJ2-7	TGTGCCAGCAGCTCGGACAGCTACGAGCAGTACTTC	CASSSDSYEQYF
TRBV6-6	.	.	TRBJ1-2	TGTGCCAGCAGACCCCATGGGGCCCTCTCCGACTATGGCTACACCTTC	CASRPHGALSDYGYTF
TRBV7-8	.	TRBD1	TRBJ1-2	TGTGCCAGCAGCTTAGGTACAGGGGAGAACTATGGCTACACCTTC	CASSLGTGENYGYTF
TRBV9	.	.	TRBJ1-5	TGTGCCAGCAGCCCCGGGGGGTATAGCAATCAGCCCCAGCATTTT	CASSPGGYSNQPQHF
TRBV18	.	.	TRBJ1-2	TGTGCCAGCTCACCATCCGTACGGGAGGTACCAGGAGGCTACACCTTC	CASSPSVREVPGGYTF
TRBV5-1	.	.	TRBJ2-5	TGCGCCAGCAGCTTGGAAGGCAGGGGAGAGACCCAGTACTTC	CASSLEGRGETQYF
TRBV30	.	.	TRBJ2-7	TGTGCCTGGAGTCCCCGAGGAGGGTTATACGAGCAGTACTTC	CAWSPRGGLYEQYF
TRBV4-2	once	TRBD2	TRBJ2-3	TGTGCCAGCAGCCAAGGGCCGGGGGGTCAAGATACGCAGTATTTT	CASSQGPGGQDTQYF
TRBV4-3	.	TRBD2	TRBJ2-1	TGCGCCAGCAGTCCTTTAGCGGGAGTTCGGAATGAGCAGTTCTTC	CASSPLAGVRNEQFF
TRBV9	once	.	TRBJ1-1	TGTGCCAGCAGCGACTCCGGGGGGGGAACTGAAGCTTTCTTT	CASSDSGGGTEAFF
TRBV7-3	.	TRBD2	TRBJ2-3	TGTGCCAGCAGCTCAGGACTAGCGGCAGATACGCAGTATTTT	CASSSGLAADTQYF